One T cell receptor (beta chain) is described in this entry. Its specificity is not known. The junction shows a germline mismatch at one end, possibly a read error. Three rounds of nested PCR, following a modified ARM-PCR protocol, produced the TCRbeta library. TCRdb fed the multiplex PCR reads into MiXCR, producing one record per CDR3 protein. The sample shows about 100,000 distinct CDR3 sequences, 65% of them seen only once. This CDR3 is built from 15 residues. CDR1 and CDR2 (germline): SSHAT, FNYEAQ (reference sequence). This record belongs to a study of tumor and adjacent non-tumor tissue in lung cancer. Study background: Aged roughly 31 to 76 years, patients included fewer than 11 men and about 5 women with stage I to III disease.

Study-wide findings and caveats: Shorter survival was associated with higher TCR diversity in tumors.

This sample's RNA came from whole unsorted tissue. This non-tumor lung sample came from over 3 cm beyond the tumor edge. The chain carries TRBV7-7 and TRBJ2-7; TRBD1 might be the D (6 bases). The sequencing sample was made of distant non-tumor lung tissue. The clonotype comes from a man aged 25 to 40 with non-small cell lung cancer. Here the CDR3 reads CASSPDGARDNEQYF. As DNA, the CDR3 is TGTGCTAGCAGCCCGGACGGGGCCAGGGACAACGAGCAGTACTTC.